The next 21 T cell receptor beta chains were all read from a single sample in a study of T cell repertoires in cytomegalovirus infection. Each CDR3 protein gets one entry after TCRdb re-called the reads with MiXCR. The repertoire holds 650,000 to 850,000 distinct CDR3 sequences, almost 30% seen once, with approximately 14% in the top ten. These TCRs' antigens remain unknown. This material consisted of cultured CD8+ T cells from PBMCs, taken from culture after CMV antigen stimulation. Receptors were obtained from a human donor in good health (CMV status not recorded). Some clones in this sample may be carry-over from other donors' samples.

The V and J genes are TRBV28 and TRBJ2-5, with D possibly called TRBD1 or TRBD2 (6 bases each). Germline-derived CDR1 and CDR2 are MDHEN and SYDVKM. This CDR3 contains 16 residues. Trimming shortened V by 3 bases and J by 4 bases, and 18 bases separated the two germline ends. The CDR3 region has the DNA TGTGCCAGCAGTTTCCATGATCGGGGGCCTGGAGAGACCCAGTACTTC. Protein product: CASSFHDRGPGETQYF. The variable domain in full, completed from reference TRBV28 and TRBJ2-5, reads DVKVTQSSRYLVKRTGEKVFLECVQDMDHENMFWYRQDPGLGLRLIYFSYDVKMKEKGDIPEGYSVSREKKERFSLILESASTNQTSMYLCASSFHDRGPGETQYFGPGTRLLVL.

Comment on this clonotype: The junction shows a germline mismatch at one end, possibly a read error. The gene calls are TRBV27 and TRBJ2-5; 10 bases agree with TRBD1. The CDR3 consists of 16 residues. Germline CDR1 MNHEY, CDR2 SMNVEV (reference sequence). CDR3 amino acids: CVSSITRDRGSETQYF. The CDR3 nucleotides read TGTGTCAGCAGTATCACCCGGGACAGGGGTTCAGAGACCCAGTACTTC.

About this clonotype itself: Just one base apart from a much larger clone, this may be a read error. V and J are TRBV7-9 and TRBJ1-2; D remains unclear. Germline V CDR1 and CDR2: SEHNR, FQNEAQ (reference sequence). This CDR3 contains 15 residues. CDR3 in amino acids: CDSSLVANTNYGYTF. CDR3 coding DNA: TGTGACAGCAGCTTAGTTGCCAACACTAACTATGGCTACACCTTC.

The gene calls are TRBV7-4 and TRBJ2-1; D remains unclear. V lost 2 bases and J 8 bases, leaving 10 bases between the germline ends. The CDR3 has 13 residues. Germline V gene data show CDR1 as SGHVT and CDR2 as SQSDAQ. CDR3 residues: CASSLRYGDEQFF. CDR3 DNA: TGTGCCAGCAGCTTAAGATATGGGGATGAGCAGTTCTTC.

The chain uses TRBV3-1 and TRBJ1-5, with D uncertain. CDR1 LGHDT and CDR2 YNNKEL come from the germline V gene (reference sequence). The CDR3 consists of 13 residues. Trimming took 0 bases from V and 7 from J, leaving 7 bases between them. DNA for the CDR3: TGTGCCAGCAGCCAAGATCTAAGACAGCCCCAGCATTTT. It encodes CASSQDLRQPQHF.

V usage is TRBV7-9 and J usage is TRBJ1-5; TRBD1 agrees at 8 bases. CDR1 SEHNR and CDR2 FQNEAQ come from the germline V gene (reference sequence). The CDR3 totals 12 residues. The junction had 3 bases not matched to a gene; V was cut back by 10 bases and J by 4 bases. The CDR3: CAIGQGNQPQHF. For the CDR3, the DNA is TGTGCCATAGGACAGGGTAATCAGCCCCAGCATTTT.

The rearrangement links TRBV19 to TRBJ2-1, with 8 nucleotides matching TRBD2. CDR1 is LNHDA, CDR2 SQIVND, per germline (reference sequence). The CDR3 length is 17 residues. After removal of 5 bases from V and 0 bases from J, the junction contained 9 bases not matched to a gene. CDR3 nucleotides: TGTGCCAGTAGTTTTCTAGCGGGTGGAAGCTCCTACAATGAGCAGTTCTTC. Amino acid sequence: CASSFLAGGSSYNEQFF.

This clonotype came up many times. The V call is TRBV7-6, the J call TRBJ2-1, with D possibly matching TRBD2 (5 bases). Trimming removed 2 bases from V and 0 bases from J, with 11 bases in between. The length of the CDR3 is 16 residues. Germline V gene sequence: CDR1 SGHVS, CDR2 FNYEAQ. The CDR3 DNA follows: TGTGCCAGCAGCTTATTCGGGGAAGACTCCTACAATGAGCAGTTCTTC. It is translated as CASSLFGEDSYNEQFF. The whole variable domain, filled in from reference TRBV7-6 and TRBJ2-1, reads GAGVSQSPRYKVTKRGQDVALRCDPISGHVSLYWYRQALGQGPEFLTYFNYEAQQDKSGLPNDRFSAERPEGSISTLTIQRTEQRDSAMYRCASSLFGEDSYNEQFFGPGTRLTVL.

The chain links TRBV10-3 to TRBJ2-7; maybe TRBD2 (6 bases). The CDR3 is 13 amino acids. V lost 11 bases and J 0 bases, leaving 14 bases between the germline ends. Per the germline V gene, CDR1 is ENHRY and CDR2 is SYGVKD. DNA of the CDR3: TGTGCCGCCGAAGACGGGGGCTCCTACGAGCAGTACTTC. Residues: CAAEDGGSYEQYF.

The V and J genes are TRBV7-9 and TRBJ1-1; D gene unclear. The CDR3 consists of 11 residues. The V and J ends lost 5 bases and 6 bases respectively, with 7 bases between them. Germline lookup yields CDR1 SEHNR and CDR2 FQNEAQ (reference sequence). For the CDR3, the DNA is TGTGCCAGCAGCATCTCGGCTGAAGCTTTCTTT. Encoded protein: CASSISAEAFF.

The V and J genes are TRBV5-4 and TRBJ2-1; 7 positions match TRBD2. After removal of 4 bases from V and 5 bases from J, the junction contained 21 bases not matched to a gene. Germline CDR1 is SGHNT and CDR2 is YYREEE (reference sequence). The CDR3 has 19 residues. CDR3 nucleotides: TGTGCCAGCAGCCCTCCGGAGGGACCCACCGGGACTACCGACAATGAGCAGTTCTTC. Amino acid sequence: CASSPPEGPTGTTDNEQFF.

A remark on this clonotype: A read error may produce the germline difference seen at one junction end. The gene calls are TRBV5-5 and TRBJ2-7, with D possibly matching TRBD1 (6 bases). Germline V CDR1 and CDR2: SGHKS, YYEKEE (reference sequence). The CDR3 extends over 14 amino acids. CDR3 nucleotides: TGTACCAGCAGCTTGGAGACAGGTCTTTACGAGCAGTACTTC. Amino acid sequence: CTSSLETGLYEQYF.

V usage is TRBV29-1 and J usage is TRBJ2-3; 8 nucleotides line up with TRBD2. The V and J ends lost 0 bases and 5 bases, in that order; junction bases with no gene match: 13. CDR3 length: 17 amino acids. The germline gives CDR1 SQVTM, CDR2 ANQGSEA. The CDR3 DNA reads as TGCAGCGTTGAAGATAGCACTGCGACTAGCGACGAAGATACGCAGTATTTT. It codes for CSVEDSTATSDEDTQYF.

The rearrangement joins TRBV19 to TRBJ1-1; 7 nucleotides match TRBD1. CDR1 and CDR2 from the germline V gene are LNHDA and SQIVND (reference sequence). This CDR3 is 16 amino acids long. Germline trimming cut 6 bases from V and 0 bases from J; bases unmatched to any gene: 10. CDR3 DNA: TGTGCCAGTAGCTCGGGGAGGGGGCGCGTGAACACTGAAGCTTTCTTT. It translates to CASSSGRGRVNTEAFF.

CDR3 region: CASSTSGPTAEQYF. In nucleotides, the CDR3 is TGTGCCAGCAGTACGTCCGGGCCCACCGCCGAGCAGTACTTC. The V gene is TRBV6-5, the J gene TRBJ2-7; no firm D call. Per the germline V gene, CDR1 is MNHEY and CDR2 is SVGAGI. V lost 5 bases, J lost 6 bases, and 17 bases lay in between. The CDR3 spans 14 residues.

This clonotype was detected only a few times. The chain has TRBV6-5 and TRBJ1-1, with D possibly matching TRBD1 (5 bases). The CDR3 sequence is 14 residues long. Germline CDR1 MNHEY, CDR2 SVGAGI. Trimming cost V 0 bases and J 5 bases, with 10 bases left between them. The CDR3 sequence is CASSYSGGRTEAFF. The DNA for the CDR3 is TGTGCCAGCAGTTACTCCGGGGGGAGGACTGAAGCTTTCTTT.

Only a few counts were recorded for this clonotype. The genes are TRBV29-1 and TRBJ1-1; D not certain. This CDR3 has 14 amino acids. The V end lost 1 base, the J end lost 6 bases, and 15 bases lay between the germline ends. Germline V gene sequence: CDR1 SQVTM, CDR2 ANQGSEA. CDR3 loop: CSVEGRDSGAEAFF. The CDR3 DNA is TGCAGCGTTGAAGGGAGGGATTCGGGCGCTGAAGCTTTCTTT.

As for this clonotype: It may be a read error: a sequence one base away is much more abundant. The CDR3 does not end in the conserved phenylalanine or tryptophan, so this is likely a read error. This chain links TRBV25-1 with TRBJ1-6, with D maybe TRBD1 (6 bases). V gave up 1 base and J gave up 9 bases, with 16 bases separating them. From germline, CDR1 is MGHDK and CDR2 SYGVNS. CDR3 length equals 16 residues. CDR3 DNA: TGTGCCAGCAGTGAATCTTACGGGGACATGGGTTCACCCCTCCACTGT. It specifies CASSESYGDMGSPLHC.

This clonotype appeared many times. The rearrangement joins TRBV7-8 to TRBJ2-1; D is perhaps TRBD1 (5 bases). The CDR3 spans 17 residues. Germline CDR1 SGHVS, CDR2 FQNEAQ. V shed 1 base and J shed 1 base, with 14 bases lying between them. The CDR3 DNA reads as TGTGCCAGCAGCTTAGGGGGCCCCCTGGAGTCCTACAATGAGCAGTTCTTC. Protein product: CASSLGGPLESYNEQFF. The variable domain in full, completed from reference TRBV7-8 and TRBJ2-1, reads GAGVSQSPRYKVAKRGQDVALRCDPISGHVSLFWYQQALGQGPEFLTYFQNEAQLDKSGLPSDRFFAERPEGSVSTLKIQRTQQEDSAVYLCASSLGGPLESYNEQFFGPGTRLTVL.

This clonotype was detected only a few times. The rearrangement links TRBV7-2 to TRBJ1-1, with TRBD1 identical over 7 bases. The V segment lost 1 base and the J segment 3 bases; nucleotides outside the gene matches: 5. The CDR3 runs to 15 residues. Germline CDR1 and CDR2: SGHTA and FQGNSA. CDR3 nucleotides: TGTGCCAGCAGCTTAGTAGCAGGGGGTTACACTGAAGCTTTCTTT. Translation gives CASSLVAGGYTEAFF.

At least ten counts were recorded for this clonotype. This chain joins TRBV7-2 and TRBJ1-3, with 8 bases aligning to TRBD1. The CDR3 spans 16 residues. The trim removed 6 bases at V and 0 bases at J, leaving 7 bases unmatched. Germline loops: CDR1 SGHTA, CDR2 FQGNSA. This chain's CDR3 is CASRSTGGSSGNTIYF. The CDR3 nucleotides are TGTGCCAGCAGATCTACAGGGGGGAGCTCTGGAAACACCATATATTTT.